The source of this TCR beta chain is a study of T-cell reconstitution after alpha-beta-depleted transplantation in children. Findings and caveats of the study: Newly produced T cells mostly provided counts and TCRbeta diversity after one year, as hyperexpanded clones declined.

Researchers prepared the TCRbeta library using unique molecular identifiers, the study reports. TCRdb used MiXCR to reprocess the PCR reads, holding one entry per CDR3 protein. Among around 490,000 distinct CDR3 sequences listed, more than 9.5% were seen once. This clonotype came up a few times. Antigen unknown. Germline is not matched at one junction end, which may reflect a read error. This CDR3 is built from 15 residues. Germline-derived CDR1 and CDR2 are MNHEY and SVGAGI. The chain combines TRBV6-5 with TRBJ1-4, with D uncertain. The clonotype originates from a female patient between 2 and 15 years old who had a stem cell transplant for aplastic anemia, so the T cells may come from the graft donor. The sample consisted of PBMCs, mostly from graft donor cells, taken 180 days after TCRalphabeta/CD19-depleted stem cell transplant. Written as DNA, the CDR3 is TGTGCCAGCCGTTATTCCGTGGCAACTAATGAAAAACTGTTTTTT. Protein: CASRYSVATNEKLFF.